In this sample, the clone carrying this T cell receptor (beta chain) turned up a few times. What it binds is unknown. This entry is derived from a study of vaccination and CD4 T cells after COVID-19. Study information: The post-vaccine samples came a median about 70 days after dose two (range 14 to 241). Overlapping peptides covering the spike proteins of SARS-CoV-2, HCoV-NL63, HCoV-OC43 and HCoV-229E were added to stimulate cells.

Once obtained from cultured CD4+ T cells, the DNA was sequenced using the Oncomine TCR Beta short-read assay. From cultured CD4+ T cells, genomic DNA was extracted. One entry per CDR3 protein, called by TCRdb with MiXCR from the PCR reads. The profile shows about 14,000 distinct CDR3 sequences, around 24% of them singletons. The V gene lost 6 bases and the J gene lost 1 base, with 9 bases spanning the gap. The germline V gene has CDR1 SNHLY and CDR2 FYNNEI. The CDR3 contains 14 residues. Sample treatment: approximately nine-day PBMC culture with coronavirus spike peptide pools or control peptides (ViraFEST assay).

This TCR came from a human donor who had recovered from COVID-19. The material sequenced was CD4+ T cells from blood, cultured in vitro, taken after SARS-CoV-2 vaccination. V usage is TRBV2 and J usage is TRBJ2-2, with TRBD1 as a possible D gene (5 bases). Written as DNA, the CDR3 is TGTGCCAGCAGAGGGGTCTTGAACACCGGGGAGCTGTTTTTT. Protein sequence: CASRGVLNTGELFF.